The 30 T cell receptor beta chains reported below all come from one sample, sequenced in a study of blood T cells in healthy people across ages (dated by TCRdb to between 2015 and 2017). The protocol used for the library was 5' RACE. This sample was sequenced with an Illumina HiSeq 2500. A second PCR of roughly 6 to 12 cycles was performed with a sample-barcoded 5' primer and a J-beta primer mix. Starting from the raw public reads, TCRdb applied fastp trimming at Q25, assembled clones with MiXCR and retained in-frame beta chains. All rows with the same CDR3 protein become a single entry with the most common DNA and genes. This sample comprises roughly 900,000 distinct CDR3 sequences, approximately 49% of them detected only once. The ten largest clones add up to roughly 13% of the sample. The sample taken for sequencing was blood. The source of these receptors is a young man in good health.

On this clonotype itself: One end of the junction fails to match germline, which may point to a read error. The chain is built from TRBV5-4 and TRBJ2-4; no definite D call. The germline V gene has CDR1 SGHNT and CDR2 YYREEE (reference sequence). The CDR3 runs to 15 residues. The CDR3 nucleotides are TGTGCCAGGACGTTTGACGAATTAGCCAAAAGCATTCAGTACTTC. Its translation is CARTFDELAKSIQYF.

The CDR3 sequence is CASSLTGGGQSPLHF. CDR3 bases: TGTGCCAGCAGCCTCACGGGGGGCGGTCAGTCACCCCTCCACTTT. The chain is built from TRBV13 and TRBJ1-6; D perhaps matches TRBD1 (6 bases). V dropped 5 bases and J dropped 10 bases, with 18 bases sitting between them. Germline CDR1 PRHDT, CDR2 FYEKMQ (reference sequence). The CDR3 runs 15 residues. Looking up the rest from reference TRBV13 and TRBJ1-6 gives the full variable domain: AAGVIQSPRHLIKEKRETATLKCYPIPRHDTVYWYQQGPGQDPQFLISFYEKMQSDKGSIPDRFSAQQFSDYHSELNMSSLELGDSALYFCASSLTGGGQSPLHFGNGTRLTVT.

The chain combines TRBV20-1 with TRBJ2-5, with D uncertain. The germline CDR1 and CDR2 sequences are DFQATT and SNEGSKA (reference sequence). The CDR3 runs to 14 residues. Between the trimmed V and J ends, which lost 1 base and 4 bases, there was a span of 13 bases. CDR3 nucleotide sequence: TGCAGTGCTAGAGGGGGTTCTAACCTAGAGACCCAGTACTTC. It is translated as CSARGGSNLETQYF.

J is TRBJ2-5 and V is TRBV2; D is uncertain. Trimming pared 4 bases from V and 13 bases from J, leaving 28 bases between. The CDR3 length is 16 residues. Germline values: CDR1 SNHLY, CDR2 FYNNEI. The CDR3 DNA sequence: TGTGCCAGCAGTGCGAACAGTCTCCCTTCTATCGACGAGCGGTACTTC. Its translation is CASSANSLPSIDERYF.

The V call is TRBV12-3 or TRBV12-4, the J call TRBJ2-1; D is uncertain. Matching the DNA end better, TRBJ2-7 makes the J call doubtful. CDR3 length: 14 amino acids. The CDR3 protein is CASSLAGFTYEQYF. The CDR3 DNA follows: TGTGCCAGCAGTTTAGCGGGGTTTACCTACGAGCAGTACTTC.

Only a few counts were recorded for this clonotype. The CDR3 loop is CASSLEKRGDEQYF. The CDR3 bases are TGCGCCAGCAGCTTGGAGAAGCGGGGCGACGAGCAGTACTTC. V gene TRBV5-1 combines with J gene TRBJ2-7; 7 nucleotides align to TRBD2. Per the germline V gene, CDR1 is SGHRS and CDR2 is YFSETQ. After removal of 0 bases from V and 5 bases from J, the junction contained 5 bases not matched to a gene. CDR3 size: 14 residues.

V gene TRBV2 combines with J gene TRBJ1-5; D possibly corresponds to TRBD1 (6 bases). Germline V lookup: CDR1 SNHLY, CDR2 FYNNEI. This CDR3 comprises 13 residues. Trimming left V 10 bases short and J 5 bases short, with 15 bases between. The CDR3 DNA reads as TGTGCCACCAATGGCAGGGGACATCAGCCCCAGCATTTT. It yields the protein CATNGRGHQPQHF.

V usage is TRBV12-3 or TRBV12-4 and J usage is TRBJ2-7; D unresolved. The CDR3 loop spans 16 amino acids. Trimming left V 1 base short and J 2 bases short, with 15 bases between. CDR3 amino acids: CASSLDLGLPPYEQYF. The DNA for the CDR3 is TGTGCCAGCAGTTTAGATCTTGGCCTCCCCCCCTACGAGCAGTACTTC.

The chain carries TRBV15 and TRBJ2-6; the D is unclear. CDR1 and CDR2 from the germline V gene are LNHNV and YYDKDF (reference sequence). V dropped 1 base and J dropped 0 bases, with 7 bases sitting between them. The CDR3 loop spans 16 amino acids. CDR3 amino acids: CATSRVETSGANVLTF. Written as DNA, the CDR3 is TGTGCCACCAGCAGAGTCGAGACCTCTGGGGCCAACGTCCTGACTTTC. Full variable domain (rest looked up from reference TRBV15 and TRBJ2-6): DAMVIQNPRYQVTQFGKPVTLSCSQTLNHNVMYWYQQKSSQAPKLLFHYYDKDFNNEADTPDNFQSRRPNTSFCFLDIRSPGLGDTAMYLCATSRVETSGANVLTFGAGSRLTVL.

This clonotype appeared once. V is TRBV3-1 and J is TRBJ2-7; 10 nucleotides match TRBD2. Germline CDR1 and CDR2: LGHDT and YNNKEL (reference sequence). CDR3 length: 17 amino acids. Trimming at V came to 0 bases and at J to 7 bases, leaving 12 bases not matched to a gene. The CDR3 spells CASSQERTSGSYNEQYF. The CDR3 nucleotides are TGTGCCAGCAGCCAAGAGAGGACTAGCGGCTCCTACAATGAGCAGTACTTC.

The chain recombines TRBV12-3 or TRBV12-4 with TRBJ1-2; D might be TRBD1 (5 bases). V lost 0 bases, J lost 6 bases, and 8 bases lay in between. This CDR3 is built from 13 residues. CDR3 sequence (DNA): TGTGCCAGCAGTTTAGCCAGGGAAAATGGCTACACCTTC. Translated, it gives CASSLARENGYTF.

This clonotype was observed a few times. The chain joins TRBV3-1 to TRBJ2-7; the match to TRBD2 covers 11 bases. The J call is doubtful: the DNA matches TRBJ2-4 better. The germline V gene has CDR1 LGHDT and CDR2 YNNKEL (reference sequence). This CDR3 region has 14 residues. CDR3 protein: CASSATSGGNIQYF. CDR3 coding DNA: TGTGCCAGTAGCGCCACTAGCGGGGGAAACATTCAGTACTTC.

A few counts support this clonotype. The V gene is TRBV3-1, the J gene TRBJ2-1, with no clear D. Per the germline V gene, CDR1 is LGHDT and CDR2 is YNNKEL (reference sequence). The CDR3 is 14 amino acids. Trimming stripped 4 bases from V and 8 bases from J, with 15 bases between. The CDR3 protein is CASSPRGRAYEQFF. The CDR3 region has the DNA TGTGCCAGCAGCCCCCGTGGAAGGGCCTATGAGCAGTTCTTC.

DNA for the CDR3: TGTGCCAGCAGTTACCCCCATACCGGGGGATACAATGAGCAGTTCTTC. Translating gives CASSYPHTGGYNEQFF. The chain recombines TRBV6-6 with TRBJ2-1; possible D gene TRBD2, 6 bases. The CDR3 sequence is 16 residues long. With 2 bases removed from V and 4 bases from J, the gap between germline ends came to 15 bases. Germline lookup yields CDR1 MNHNY and CDR2 SVGAGI (reference sequence).

This clonotype has a handful of counts. The V gene is TRBV7-9, the J gene TRBJ2-7, with 8 bases identical to TRBD2. CDR3 size: 15 residues. Per germline, CDR1 SEHNR and CDR2 FQNEAQ (reference sequence). The ends lost 2 bases at V and 5 bases at J; junction bases unmatched: 8. The CDR3 protein is CASSLISGVHNEQYF. CDR3 DNA sequence: TGTGCCAGCAGCTTAATTAGCGGGGTTCATAACGAGCAGTACTTC.

This rearrangement joins TRBV5-1 to TRBJ1-6; TRBD1 might be the D (5 bases). Germline V gives CDR1 SGHRS, CDR2 YFSETQ. CDR3 length: 15 residues. Trimming cost V 0 bases and J 7 bases, with 11 bases left between them. Here the CDR3 DNA reads TGCGCCAGCAGCTTGGTCGACGGGGGGAATTCACCCCTCCACTTT. The encoded protein is CASSLVDGGNSPLHF.

V gene TRBV12-3 or TRBV12-4 combines with J gene TRBJ2-2; tentative D call: TRBD1 (5 bases). V was cut by 3 bases and J by 3 bases, with 14 bases left in between. This CDR3 is built from 16 residues. The DNA for the CDR3 is TGTGCCAGCAGTTTGGGAACAGGACCCCACACCGGGGAGCTGTTTTTT. This sequence encodes CASSLGTGPHTGELFF.

This clonotype was recorded at least ten times. The J gene is TRBJ2-5, the V gene TRBV10-3; no firm D call. The CDR3 totals 12 residues. Germline V lookup: CDR1 ENHRY, CDR2 SYGVKD. Trimming cost V 3 bases and J 2 bases, with 4 bases left between them. This CDR3 is CAISDPQETQYF. The CDR3 DNA sequence: TGTGCCATCAGTGATCCACAAGAGACCCAGTACTTC.

This chain connects TRBV6-6 to TRBJ2-1; TRBD1 matches 9 bases. Germline values: CDR1 MNHNY, CDR2 SVGAGI (reference sequence). The CDR3 totals 15 residues. With V trimmed by 6 bases and J by 5 bases, 8 bases remained unmatched. In nucleotides, the CDR3 is TGTGCCAGCAGGCGGACAGGGGTCGGTGACAATGAGCAGTTCTTC. It encodes CASRRTGVGDNEQFF.

The V call is TRBV10-2, the J call TRBJ2-3, with a tentative D call TRBD2 (6 bases). Trimming removed 7 bases at V and 2 bases at J, with 13 bases between. CDR3 length equals 14 residues. Per the germline V gene, CDR1 is WSHSY and CDR2 is SAAADI. CDR3 DNA sequence: TGCGCCAGCACCCCGGCGGGGCTCACAGATACGCAGTATTTT. Translation gives CASTPAGLTDTQYF.

This clonotype has only a few counts. The J gene is TRBJ2-7, the V gene TRBV5-1, with D hard to call. This CDR3 has 13 residues. The V gene's germline CDR1 is SGHRS and CDR2 YFSETQ. The V end lost 3 bases, the J end lost 0 bases, and 7 bases lay between the germline ends. The chain's CDR3 is CASSSEYSYEQYF. CDR3 in DNA: TGCGCCAGCAGCTCAGAGTACTCCTACGAGCAGTACTTC.

Worth noting for this clonotype: One end of the junction is discordant with germline, which a read error may explain. The V call is TRBV4-1, the J call TRBJ2-3; the match to TRBD1 covers 8 bases. The CDR3 is 15 residues long. Looked up from germline, CDR1 is MGHRA and CDR2 is YSYEKL. The CDR3 DNA reads TGCGCCAGCAACCAAGTCCAGACAGGGGCAGATACGCAGTATTTT. Amino acid sequence: CASNQVQTGADTQYF.

CDR3 in DNA: TGTGCCAGCAGCTTAGGGACAGGGGCATGGTCACCCCTCCACTTT. This codes for CASSLGTGAWSPLHF. The rearrangement links TRBV7-9 to TRBJ1-6; TRBD1 agrees at 9 bases. Per the germline V gene, CDR1 is SEHNR and CDR2 is FQNEAQ (reference sequence). The CDR3 sequence is 15 residues long. The V gene end was trimmed by 1 base and the J gene end by 10 bases; junction bases not matched to a gene: 5.

The gene calls are TRBV6-6 and TRBJ2-2; the D gene could be TRBD1 or TRBD2 (6 bases each). The CDR3 sequence is 15 residues long. Germline values: CDR1 MNHNY, CDR2 SVGAGI (reference sequence). V was shortened by 2 bases and J by 4 bases, with 11 bases between the two germline ends. CDR3 DNA sequence: TGTGCCAGCAGTTACCAACAGGGAGGCACCGGGGAGCTGTTTTTT. Translated, it gives CASSYQQGGTGELFF.

This clonotype was picked up a small number of times. This rearrangement joins TRBV6-1 to TRBJ2-7, with 10 bases identical to TRBD1. The germline CDR1 and CDR2 sequences are MNHNS and SASEGT. The CDR3 has 14 residues. With V trimmed by 7 bases and J by 2 bases, 5 bases remained unmatched. The DNA of the CDR3 is TGTGCCAGCATCGGGACAGGGGAGGCCTACGAGCAGTACTTC. Its protein is CASIGTGEAYEQYF.

This clonotype was seen a few times. The chain carries TRBV12-3 or TRBV12-4 and TRBJ1-2, with 8 positions matching TRBD1. V lost 4 bases and J lost 7; bases outside the gene matches: 5. This CDR3 has 13 amino acids. The CDR3: CASSWDRRAGYTF. CDR3 nucleotide sequence: TGTGCCAGCAGTTGGGACAGGCGGGCTGGCTACACCTTC.

The gene calls are TRBV5-8 and TRBJ2-1; 8 bases map to TRBD1. CDR1 is SGHTS, CDR2 YDEGEE, per germline. This CDR3 contains 14 residues. Germline trimming cut 0 bases from V and 10 bases from J; bases unmatched to any gene: 6. CDR3 sequence reads: CASSLVRQGREQFF. CDR3 nucleotides: TGTGCCAGCAGCTTGGTGCGACAGGGGCGGGAGCAGTTCTTC. The full variable domain, its missing parts supplied by reference TRBV5-8 and TRBJ2-1, is EAGVTQSPTHLIKTRGQQATLRCSPISGHTSVYWYQQALGLGLQFLLWYDEGEERNRGNFPPRFSGRQFPNYSSELNVNALELEDSALYLCASSLVRQGREQFFGPGTRLTVL.

This clonotype was counted only a few times. This rearrangement joins TRBV15 to TRBJ2-3; D assignment may be TRBD1 or TRBD2 (5 bases each). The CDR3 has 16 residues. V lost 0 bases, J lost 6 bases, and 16 bases lay in between. CDR1 is LNHNV and CDR2 is YYDKDF in the germline V gene (reference sequence). The CDR3 region is CATSRDWGNRADTQYF. The CDR3 DNA follows: TGTGCCACCAGCAGAGATTGGGGGAATCGGGCGGATACGCAGTATTTT.

In the case of this clonotype: A read error may produce the germline difference seen at one junction end. The rearrangement joins TRBV20-1 to TRBJ2-1; TRBD1 matches at 11 bases. This CDR3 comprises 18 residues. CDR1 DFQATT and CDR2 SNEGSKA come from the germline V gene (reference sequence). CDR3 region: CSVRDLMRGTGGYNEQFF. CDR3 bases: TGCAGTGTTAGAGATCTCATGCGAGGGACAGGGGGCTACAATGAGCAGTTCTTC.

The chain uses TRBV5-1 and TRBJ1-2; D may be TRBD1 (5 bases). Trimming shortened V by 4 bases and J by 8 bases, and 18 bases separated the two germline ends. Germline CDR1 and CDR2: SGHRS and YFSETQ. CDR3 size: 14 residues. The chain's CDR3 is CASSLQGVQGGYTF. Written as DNA, the CDR3 is TGCGCCAGCAGCCTCCAGGGAGTCCAGGGAGGCTACACCTTC.